One and the same sample provided the 3 T cell receptor beta chains below, sequenced in a study of cytomegalovirus exposure and HLA in healthy donors. This PCR relied on a set of 60 Vbeta primers and 13 Jbeta primers. Data came from immunoSEQ multiplex PCR; TCRdb stores just in-frame clones and leaves some out. Of 150,000 to 200,000 clones detected, over 60% appear once; the ten largest clones hold 1.5% to 2%. Input material: PBMCs. Receptors originate from a man between 18 and 29 years old in good health and CMV-seronegative.

The V call is TRBV6-1, the J call TRBJ2-1, with D tentatively TRBD2 (5 bases). V lost 7 bases and J 4 bases, leaving 11 bases between the germline ends. Germline CDR1 MNHNS, CDR2 SASEGT. The CDR3 length is 13 residues. CDR3 bases: TGTGCCAGCACTAGCTCCACTTACAATGAGCAGTTCTTC. This translates into CASTSSTYNEQFF.

This clone was recorded a few times. The chain joins TRBV2 to TRBJ1-3; 9 positions agree with TRBD1. J was trimmed by 8 bases and V by 10 bases; bases with no gene match: 9. Per germline, CDR1 SNHLY and CDR2 FYNNEI. CDR3 length: 13 residues. CDR3 in DNA: TGTGCCACTTGGGACAGGGCGGCGTACACCATATATTTT. It yields the protein CATWDRAAYTIYF.

The chain uses TRBV7-2 and TRBJ1-2; 7 nucleotides line up with TRBD1. Germline trimming cut 3 bases from V and 4 bases from J; bases unmatched to any gene: 5. The V gene's germline CDR1 is SGHTA and CDR2 FQGNSA. This CDR3 spans 14 amino acids. The CDR3 DNA reads TGTGCCAGCAGCTTTGACAGGGTTGGCTATGGCTACACCTTC. It is translated as CASSFDRVGYGYTF.